These 28 T cell receptor beta chains share one sample of origin, sequenced in a study of cytomegalovirus exposure and HLA in healthy donors. Researchers ran the PCR with 60 Vbeta and 13 Jbeta primers. Method: immunoSEQ multiplex PCR; TCRdb's copy keeps in-frame clones and lacks some. This sample has about 120,000 clones, with about four fifths found just once. The sample was PBMCs. Source of these receptors: a woman aged 18-29 years in good health and CMV-seronegative.

The chain employs TRBV30 and TRBJ1-3; perhaps TRBD1 as D (5 bases). Trimming pared 0 bases from V and 4 bases from J, leaving 10 bases between. In germline, CDR1 is GTSNPN, CDR2 SVGIG (reference sequence). The CDR3 is made up of 14 amino acids. The CDR3 region is CAWSVGGSGNTIYF. The CDR3, as DNA: TGTGCCTGGAGTGTGGGGGGGTCAGGAAACACCATATATTTT. The entire variable domain, with the rest obtained from reference TRBV30 and TRBJ1-3, is as follows: SQTIHQWPATLVQPVGSPLSLECTVEGTSNPNLYWYRQAAGRGLQLLFYSVGIGQISSEVPQNLSASRPQDRQFILSSKKLLLSDSGFYLCAWSVGGSGNTIYFGEGSWLTVV.

The rearrangement joins TRBV15 to TRBJ1-2; TRBD1 agrees at 7 bases. The germline V gene encodes CDR1 LNHNV and CDR2 YYDKDF (reference sequence). The CDR3 has 19 residues. V shed 5 bases, J shed 1 base, and the junction held 19 bases outside the gene matches. The CDR3 coding sequence is TGTGCCACCAGCCTGCATCCAAGGGGGTTCGGACAGGATAACTATGGCTACACCTTC. Encoded protein: CATSLHPRGFGQDNYGYTF.

The chain joins TRBV4-1 to TRBJ1-5; 7 nucleotides align to TRBD1. The V segment lost 1 base and the J segment 5 bases; nucleotides outside the gene matches: 2. The CDR3 is made up of 14 amino acids. Germline loops: CDR1 MGHRA, CDR2 YSYEKL. The CDR3: CASSQVQGDQPQHF. The CDR3 DNA reads as TGCGCCAGCAGCCAAGTTCAGGGGGATCAGCCCCAGCATTTT.

This clone was seen more than once but under ten times. The chain joins TRBV7-9 to TRBJ1-4, with 9 bases matching TRBD1. This CDR3 region has 15 residues. Germline V gene sequence: CDR1 SEHNR, CDR2 FQNEAQ (reference sequence). The V segment lost 4 bases and the J segment 6 bases; nucleotides outside the gene matches: 6. CDR3 sequence: CASSSLQGADEKLFF. The CDR3 coding sequence is TGTGCCAGCAGCTCACTACAGGGGGCGGATGAAAAACTGTTTTTT. The full variable domain, its missing parts supplied by reference TRBV7-9 and TRBJ1-4, is DTGVSQNPRHKITKRGQNVTFRCDPISEHNRLYWYRQTLGQGPEFLTYFQNEAQLEKSRLLSDRFSAERPKGSFSTLEIQRTEQGDSAMYLCASSSLQGADEKLFFGSGTQLSVL.

The rearrangement uses TRBV30 and TRBJ1-2, with 7 bases aligning to TRBD1. J was trimmed by 0 bases and V by 1 base; bases with no gene match: 11. This CDR3 is 17 amino acids long. Germline values: CDR1 GTSNPN, CDR2 SVGIG (reference sequence). CDR3 region: CAWSGTGSKGPNYGYTF. As DNA, the CDR3 is TGTGCCTGGAGTGGGACAGGCTCTAAAGGGCCTAACTATGGCTACACCTTC.

The chain couples TRBV5-1 to TRBJ2-2; 9 bases are a match to TRBD1. V shed 0 bases, J shed 7 bases, and the junction held 10 bases outside the gene matches. This CDR3 is built from 17 residues. From germline, CDR1 is SGHRS and CDR2 YFSETQ. DNA of the CDR3: TGCGCCAGCAGCTTGGCCTTGAACAGGGGGCTCGGCGGGGAGCTGTTTTTT. Translated: CASSLALNRGLGGELFF.

The chain joins TRBV28 to TRBJ2-7, with D perhaps matching TRBD1 (6 bases). V was shortened by 8 bases and J by 2 bases, with 13 bases between the two germline ends. This CDR3 contains 13 residues. Germline CDR1 is MDHEN and CDR2 is SYDVKM. CDR3 in amino acids: CASVEAGAYEQYF. The CDR3 coding sequence is TGTGCCAGCGTCGAAGCAGGGGCCTACGAGCAGTACTTC.

The chain joins TRBV4-2 to TRBJ2-7, with a possible D match to TRBD2 (6 bases). The CDR3 is 17 residues long. Trimming took off 1 base at V and 2 bases at J, with 18 bases between the two ends. Germline V gene lookup returns CDR1 LGHNA and CDR2 YNFKEQ. This CDR3 is CASSQGTQGGAAYEQYF. CDR3 nucleotide sequence: TGTGCCAGCAGCCAAGGAACCCAGGGCGGGGCAGCCTACGAGCAGTACTTC.

The chain combines TRBV19 with TRBJ1-4, with TRBD1 identical over 9 bases. The CDR3 runs to 14 residues. Germline CDR1 is LNHDA and CDR2 is SQIVND (reference sequence). The junction had 4 bases not matched to a gene; V was cut back by 7 bases and J by 4 bases. The CDR3 DNA sequence: TGTGCCAGTATGAAGGACAGGGGTAATGAAAAACTGTTTTTT. Amino acids: CASMKDRGNEKLFF.

J is TRBJ1-5 and V is TRBV13; D may be TRBD1 (6 bases). V was pared by 4 bases and J by 2 bases, with 15 bases between. There are 16 residues in the CDR3. Per the germline V gene, CDR1 is PRHDT and CDR2 is FYEKMQ (reference sequence). CDR3 nucleotide sequence: TGTGCCAGCAGCTGGGGCGGGGGGCGACGCAATCAGCCCCAGCATTTT. It yields the protein CASSWGGGRRNQPQHF.

The CDR3 DNA sequence: TGTGCCAGCAGCTCAATGGACAGGAACACCGGGGAGCTGTTTTTT. It codes for CASSSMDRNTGELFF. V and J are TRBV5-4 and TRBJ2-2; D possibly corresponds to TRBD1 (6 bases). The V gene lost 3 bases and the J gene lost 1 base, with 10 bases spanning the gap. There are 15 residues in the CDR3. CDR1 SGHNT and CDR2 YYREEE come from the germline V gene (reference sequence).

CDR3 in DNA: TGTGCCAGCAGTACCCGGACTAGCGGGGGCCGGATGCACCAAGAGACCCAGTACTTC. It is translated as CASSTRTSGGRMHQETQYF. The chain employs TRBV28 and TRBJ2-5; 13 nucleotides match TRBD2. Germline values: CDR1 MDHEN, CDR2 SYDVKM. The CDR3 contains 19 residues. V lost 5 bases to trimming and J lost 0 bases; unmatched junction nucleotides: 12.

CDR3: CASSPYAVNTEAFF. As DNA, the CDR3 is TGTGCCAGCAGCCCTTACGCGGTGAACACTGAAGCTTTCTTT. The J gene is TRBJ1-1, the V gene TRBV14; D remains ambiguous. CDR1 and CDR2 (germline): SGHDN, FVKESK. Trimming pared 4 bases from V and 0 bases from J, leaving 9 bases between. CDR3 length: 14 residues.

The chain couples TRBV13 to TRBJ1-4; D is unresolved. CDR3 size: 14 residues. Germline assignment: CDR1 PRHDT and CDR2 FYEKMQ (reference sequence). V shed 0 bases and J shed 8 bases, with 10 bases lying between them. CDR3 protein: CASSLGDRGEKLFF. CDR3 DNA: TGTGCCAGCAGCTTAGGCGACCGGGGAGAAAAACTGTTTTTT.

The V and J genes are TRBV7-9 and TRBJ1-3; 11 bases align to TRBD1. This CDR3 is built from 14 residues. Germline assignment: CDR1 SEHNR and CDR2 FQNEAQ (reference sequence). With 5 bases clipped from V and 8 bases from J, the junction kept 5 bases outside the gene matches. CDR3 residues: CASSRPGQGDTIYF. The CDR3 DNA sequence: TGTGCCAGCAGCCGTCCGGGACAGGGGGACACCATATATTTT. The full variable domain, rest sourced from reference TRBV7-9 and TRBJ1-3, is DTGVSQNPRHKITKRGQNVTFRCDPISEHNRLYWYRQTLGQGPEFLTYFQNEAQLEKSRLLSDRFSAERPKGSFSTLEIQRTEQGDSAMYLCASSRPGQGDTIYFGEGSWLTVV.

The chain carries TRBV30 and TRBJ2-5, with D perhaps matching TRBD2 (5 bases). CDR3 size: 11 residues. Germline V CDR1 and CDR2: GTSNPN, SVGIG (reference sequence). Trimming removed 8 bases at V and 5 bases at J, with 12 bases between. CDR3 amino acids: CASIRRETQYF. The CDR3 DNA is TGTGCCAGTATCCGGAGGGAGACCCAGTACTTC.

The chain is built from TRBV6-6 and TRBJ1-1, with 7 bases fitting TRBD1. The germline CDR1 and CDR2 sequences are MNHNY and SVGAGI (reference sequence). J lost 4 bases, V lost 9 bases, and 8 bases had no gene match. The CDR3 has 13 residues. CDR3 loop: CASRGQGGTEAFF. The DNA for the CDR3 is TGTGCCAGTAGAGGCCAGGGGGGCACTGAAGCTTTCTTT.

The V and J genes are TRBV13 and TRBJ2-2; TRBD1 is a possible D gene (6 bases). The CDR3 length is 15 residues. CDR1 and CDR2 from the germline V gene are PRHDT and FYEKMQ (reference sequence). V was trimmed by 1 base and J by 6 bases, leaving 12 bases between them. In nucleotides, the CDR3 is TGTGCCAGCAGCTTAGAACAGGGAGTTCCCGGGGAGCTGTTTTTT. Its protein is CASSLEQGVPGELFF.

J is TRBJ1-2 and V is TRBV6-5; 8 positions match TRBD1. CDR1 is MNHEY, CDR2 SVGAGI, per germline. The CDR3 extends over 13 amino acids. Germline trimming cut 8 bases from V and 7 bases from J; bases unmatched to any gene: 9. CDR3: CASRFAGGFGYTF. The CDR3 DNA is TGTGCCAGCCGATTCGCAGGGGGCTTTGGCTACACCTTC.

The chain uses TRBV7-9 and TRBJ1-2; 7 nucleotides line up with TRBD1. Trimming cost V 5 bases and J 4 bases; bases outside gene matches: 7. This CDR3 is 14 amino acids long. Germline loops: CDR1 SEHNR, CDR2 FQNEAQ (reference sequence). CDR3 protein: CASSLGQTLYGYTF. DNA for the CDR3: TGTGCCAGCAGCCTGGGACAGACGCTCTATGGCTACACCTTC.

This clone was seen a few times. The chain couples TRBV29-1 to TRBJ2-3; 10 bases are shared with TRBD2. V lost 6 bases to trimming and J lost 2 bases; unmatched junction nucleotides: 2. Per germline, CDR1 SQVTM and CDR2 ANQGSEA. The CDR3 sequence is 13 residues long. The CDR3 nucleotides are TGCAGCGTAGCGGGGGGGACCACAGATACGCAGTATTTT. Encoded protein: CSVAGGTTDTQYF.

This chain joins TRBV9 and TRBJ2-5, with 8 bases identical to TRBD2. CDR3 length: 15 amino acids. Per the germline V gene, CDR1 is SGDLS and CDR2 is YYNGEE. J gave up 4 bases and V 0 bases, and 5 bases lay outside the gene matches. In DNA, the CDR3 is TGTGCCAGCAGCGTAGGGCGCGGGGGGACAGAGACCCAGTACTTC. This translates into CASSVGRGGTETQYF.

The rearrangement joins TRBV2 to TRBJ1-1; D uncertain. Germline V CDR1 and CDR2: SNHLY, FYNNEI. V dropped 3 bases and J dropped 3 bases, with 8 bases sitting between them. The CDR3 is 13 residues long. The CDR3 bases are TGTGCCAGCAGTGACGAGGGTCACACTGAAGCTTTCTTT. Protein sequence: CASSDEGHTEAFF. Full variable domain (remainder filled in from reference TRBV2 and TRBJ1-1): EPEVTQTPSHQVTQMGQEVILRCVPISNHLYFYWYRQILGQKVEFLVSFYNNEISEKSEIFDDQFSVERPDGSNFTLKIRSTKLEDSAMYFCASSDEGHTEAFFGQGTRLTVV.

This clone was counted only a few times. CDR3 coding DNA: TGTGCCAGCAGTTCAGGGTGGACCTACGAGCAGTACTTC. Translation gives CASSSGWTYEQYF. The chain joins TRBV2 to TRBJ2-7, with D possibly matching TRBD1 (5 bases). Trimming pared 5 bases from V and 2 bases from J, leaving 10 bases between. CDR3 length equals 13 residues. In germline, CDR1 is SNHLY, CDR2 FYNNEI.

This clone showed up just a few times. The genes are TRBV6-4 and TRBJ2-1; 8 bases agree with TRBD2. With 5 bases clipped from V and 5 bases from J, the junction kept 11 bases outside the gene matches. The germline CDR1 and CDR2 sequences are MRHNA and SNTAGT. The CDR3 length is 16 residues. CDR3 amino acids: CASSRHLSGGDNEQFF. For the CDR3, the DNA is TGTGCCAGCAGTCGCCACCTGAGCGGGGGAGACAATGAGCAGTTCTTC.

V and J are TRBV19 and TRBJ2-2; D may be TRBD1 (6 bases). The CDR3 spans 14 residues. V was pared by 5 bases and J by 7 bases, with 14 bases between. CDR1 is LNHDA, CDR2 SQIVND, per germline (reference sequence). The CDR3 region is CASSETGQSGELFF. CDR3 DNA: TGTGCCAGTAGTGAGACGGGACAAAGCGGGGAGCTGTTTTTT.

This clone was counted between two and nine times. The chain links TRBV5-1 to TRBJ1-2; 7 nucleotides line up with TRBD1. The V gene's germline CDR1 is SGHRS and CDR2 YFSETQ. The CDR3 has 13 residues. V lost 4 bases to trimming and J lost 6 bases; unmatched junction nucleotides: 6. The chain's CDR3 is CASSLTGVHGYTF. DNA for the CDR3: TGCGCCAGCAGCCTCACAGGGGTCCATGGCTACACCTTC.

This clone was seen just once. The chain has TRBV9 and TRBJ1-1; TRBD1 agrees at 10 bases. Unmatched junction bases numbered 0, after V lost 0 bases and J lost 4 bases. The CDR3 is 14 residues long. Germline V gives CDR1 SGDLS, CDR2 YYNGEE. The DNA of the CDR3 is TGTGCCAGCAGCGTAGGGACAGGGGGCACTGAAGCTTTCTTT. Translating it yields CASSVGTGGTEAFF.